Listed below are T cell receptor beta chains from one sample, sequenced in a study of blood T cell repertoires in COVID-19. Repertoires were generated with immunoSEQ multiplex PCR, while TCRdb's copy carries only in-frame clones and drops some. The sample lists approximately 94,000 clones, 84% seen once, with approximately 22% in the top ten. The material sequenced was peripheral blood. These receptors were obtained from a human donor in a cohort sampled during active COVID-19. The CDR3 runs from the conserved cysteine through the conserved F or W. Each record gives: V gene, J gene, clone size, D gene, CDR3 DNA, CDR3 protein. The D gene is left open where the match is weak. Expanded clones get a size class; other rows say once, few or many, or leave the size out.

v_call: TRBV28; j_call: TRBJ2-1; clone_size: .; d_call: TRBD2; cdr3_nt: TGTGCCAGCCCCCCGGGACTAGCGGGATGGGGGCACTTTTACAATGAGCAGTTCTTC; cdr3_aa: CASPPGLAGWGHFYNEQFF
v_call: TRBV29-1; j_call: TRBJ2-1; clone_size: few; d_call: TRBD2; cdr3_nt: TGCAGCGTTGGAGTAGAGAGGACTAGCGGGTCAGAGCAGTTCTTC; cdr3_aa: CSVGVERTSGSEQFF
v_call: TRBV4-3; j_call: TRBJ1-2; clone_size: .; d_call: TRBD1; cdr3_nt: TGCGCCAGCAGCCAAGACAGGGGGTTGGGTGGCTACACCTTC; cdr3_aa: CASSQDRGLGGYTF
v_call: TRBV6-5; j_call: TRBJ2-2; clone_size: .; d_call: TRBD2; cdr3_nt: TGTGCCAACTATTGGACTAGCACGAACACCGGGGAGCTGTTTTTT; cdr3_aa: CANYWTSTNTGELFF
v_call: TRBV5-4; j_call: TRBJ1-2; clone_size: .; d_call: TRBD1; cdr3_nt: TGTGCCAGCAGCTTCGAGCTGGACAGGGAAAAAAATGGCTACACCTTC; cdr3_aa: CASSFELDREKNGYTF
v_call: TRBV7-2; j_call: TRBJ2-7; clone_size: .; d_call: TRBD1; cdr3_nt: TGTGCCAGCAGCCCGTCGGGGGGACAGGGAGCCTACGAGCAGTACTTC; cdr3_aa: CASSPSGGQGAYEQYF
v_call: TRBV5-6; j_call: TRBJ2-7; clone_size: few; d_call: TRBD1; cdr3_nt: TGTGCCAGCAGCTTGGGGGACAGATTGTTAGAGCAGTACTTC; cdr3_aa: CASSLGDRLLEQYF
v_call: TRBV3-1/TRBV3-2; j_call: TRBJ2-3; clone_size: .; d_call: TRBD2; cdr3_nt: TGTGCCAGCAGCCCAGGGATCAGCGGGGGCACGTACACAGATACGCAGTATTTT; cdr3_aa: CASSPGISGGTYTDTQYF
v_call: TRBV6-2/TRBV6-3; j_call: TRBJ2-3; clone_size: once; d_call: .; cdr3_nt: TGTGCCAGCAGTTACTCGATGCGACTATTGGGTAGCACAGATACGCAGTATTTT; cdr3_aa: CASSYSMRLLGSTDTQYF
v_call: TRBV25-1; j_call: TRBJ1-4; clone_size: .; d_call: .; cdr3_nt: TGTGCCAGCAGTCCGTCACGGGGAGGAAATGAAAAACTGTTTTTT; cdr3_aa: CASSPSRGGNEKLFF
v_call: TRBV9; j_call: TRBJ2-1; clone_size: once; d_call: .; cdr3_nt: TGTGCCAGCAGCGTAGCGGTAGCGAGCAATGAGCAGTTCTTC; cdr3_aa: CASSVAVASNEQFF
v_call: TRBV7-9; j_call: TRBJ1-6; clone_size: .; d_call: .; cdr3_nt: TGTGCCAGCAGCGAGGGAAATTCACCCCTCCACTTT; cdr3_aa: CASSEGNSPLHF
v_call: TRBV7-9; j_call: TRBJ2-1; clone_size: .; d_call: TRBD2; cdr3_nt: TGTGCCAGCAGGTCCGGGACTAGCAATCCCAATGAGCAGTTCTTC; cdr3_aa: CASRSGTSNPNEQFF
v_call: TRBV27; j_call: TRBJ2-3; clone_size: once; d_call: .; cdr3_nt: TGTGCCAGCAGGACGGACTCGGCCCGCACAGATACGCAGTATTTT; cdr3_aa: CASRTDSARTDTQYF
v_call: TRBV6-5; j_call: TRBJ2-7; clone_size: once; d_call: TRBD1; cdr3_nt: TGTGCCAGCATTCCCGGGACAGGTCTCTACGAGCAGTACTTC; cdr3_aa: CASIPGTGLYEQYF
v_call: TRBV5-1; j_call: TRBJ2-7; clone_size: few; d_call: TRBD2; cdr3_nt: TGCGCCAGCAGCCCTTCCGGGACTAAAGGAGAGCAGTACTTC; cdr3_aa: CASSPSGTKGEQYF
v_call: TRBV6-5; j_call: TRBJ2-1; clone_size: .; d_call: TRBD2; cdr3_nt: TGTGCCAGCAGTTACAGAGAGGGAGGGGTTGAGCAGTTCTTC; cdr3_aa: CASSYREGGVEQFF
v_call: TRBV11-1; j_call: TRBJ1-1; clone_size: once; d_call: .; cdr3_nt: TGTGCCACCACGAATGCAGGGGATCAAAACACTGAAGCTTTCTTT; cdr3_aa: CATTNAGDQNTEAFF
v_call: TRBV4-2; j_call: TRBJ2-7; clone_size: .; d_call: .; cdr3_nt: TGTGCCAGCAGCCAAGCGGCACTAGTTTCCCACGAGCAGTACTTC; cdr3_aa: CASSQAALVSHEQYF
v_call: TRBV2; j_call: TRBJ2-7; clone_size: .; d_call: .; cdr3_nt: TGTGCCAGCAGTGATCGTCTAGGGGCGCTAACCTACGAGCAGTACTTC; cdr3_aa: CASSDRLGALTYEQYF
v_call: TRBV5-6; j_call: TRBJ2-4; clone_size: .; d_call: .; cdr3_nt: TGTGCCAGCAGCTTGACAGGGGAGGACAAAAACATTCAGTACTTC; cdr3_aa: CASSLTGEDKNIQYF
v_call: TRBV6-2/TRBV6-3; j_call: TRBJ2-7; clone_size: .; d_call: .; cdr3_nt: TGTGCCAGCAGTCGACAGGGAGGACTCTACGAGCAGTACTTC; cdr3_aa: CASSRQGGLYEQYF
v_call: TRBV6-5; j_call: TRBJ2-7; clone_size: .; d_call: .; cdr3_nt: TGTGCCAGCAGGCAACAGACAGCTCCCTACGAGCAGTACTTC; cdr3_aa: CASRQQTAPYEQYF
v_call: TRBV7-2; j_call: TRBJ2-7; clone_size: .; d_call: TRBD2; cdr3_nt: TGTGCCAGCAGCCCGACTAGCGGGATCTCCTACGAGCAGTACTTC; cdr3_aa: CASSPTSGISYEQYF
v_call: TRBV28; j_call: TRBJ1-5; clone_size: .; d_call: .; cdr3_nt: TGTGCCAGCAGTCAAGGACACAGTCTTGGTCAGCCCCAGCATTTT; cdr3_aa: CASSQGHSLGQPQHF
v_call: TRBV6-6; j_call: TRBJ1-6; clone_size: .; d_call: .; cdr3_nt: TGTGCCAGCAGTTATGGACTGGGGACATATAATTCACCCCTCCACTTT; cdr3_aa: CASSYGLGTYNSPLHF
v_call: TRBV11-2; j_call: TRBJ2-7; clone_size: few; d_call: .; cdr3_nt: TGTGCCAGCATCCTCGACAGCCTGAACGACGAGCAGTACTTC; cdr3_aa: CASILDSLNDEQYF
v_call: TRBV15; j_call: TRBJ2-7; clone_size: .; d_call: .; cdr3_nt: TGTGCCACCAGCGGAGGACAGTTATACGAGCAGTACTTC; cdr3_aa: CATSGGQLYEQYF
v_call: TRBV7-7; j_call: TRBJ2-2; clone_size: .; d_call: TRBD1; cdr3_nt: TGTGCTAGCAGTTTACAGGGGGCGACCGGGGAGCTGTTTTTT; cdr3_aa: CASSLQGATGELFF
v_call: TRBV7-9; j_call: TRBJ1-2; clone_size: once; d_call: .; cdr3_nt: TGTGCCAGCAGCTTAGTTGGCGGAGGCATTGGCTATGGCTACACCTTC; cdr3_aa: CASSLVGGGIGYGYTF
v_call: TRBV28; j_call: TRBJ1-5; clone_size: .; d_call: .; cdr3_nt: TGTGCCAGCAGTCGACAGCTCAATCAGCCCCAGCATTTT; cdr3_aa: CASSRQLNQPQHF
v_call: TRBV19; j_call: TRBJ2-7; clone_size: few; d_call: TRBD2; cdr3_nt: TGTGCCAGTAGCGTGACTAGCGGGAACCCCTACGAGCAGTACTTC; cdr3_aa: CASSVTSGNPYEQYF
v_call: TRBV9; j_call: TRBJ2-3; clone_size: .; d_call: .; cdr3_nt: TGTGCCAGCAGCGTAGCTCCAGGGAGCACAGATACGCAGTATTTT; cdr3_aa: CASSVAPGSTDTQYF
v_call: TRBV28; j_call: TRBJ2-7; clone_size: few; d_call: .; cdr3_nt: TGTGCCAGCAGTTGGCAGACCTACGAGCAGTACTTC; cdr3_aa: CASSWQTYEQYF
v_call: TRBV7-9; j_call: TRBJ2-6; clone_size: .; d_call: TRBD1; cdr3_nt: TGTGCCAGCAGCTCCCTGGGACAGGGACTTGCCGGGGCCAACGTCCTGACTTTC; cdr3_aa: CASSSLGQGLAGANVLTF
v_call: TRBV3-1/TRBV3-2; j_call: TRBJ2-1; clone_size: .; d_call: TRBD1; cdr3_nt: TGTGCCAGCAGCGGCCCGGGACAGGGGGCGGCGGGCTCCTACAATGAGCAGTTCTTC; cdr3_aa: CASSGPGQGAAGSYNEQFF
v_call: TRBV28; j_call: TRBJ2-3; clone_size: .; d_call: TRBD1; cdr3_nt: TGTGCCAGCAGTTTAGGGGACAGGGGGGTCGGCACAGATACGCAGTATTTT; cdr3_aa: CASSLGDRGVGTDTQYF
v_call: TRBV4-2; j_call: TRBJ2-3; clone_size: .; d_call: TRBD2; cdr3_nt: TGTGCCAGCAGCCAAGCAAGAGCGGGAGACACGCAGTATTTT; cdr3_aa: CASSQARAGDTQYF
v_call: TRBV9; j_call: TRBJ2-7; clone_size: once; d_call: .; cdr3_nt: TGTGCCAGCAGCGTGACAGCGACCTCCTACGAGCAGTACTTC; cdr3_aa: CASSVTATSYEQYF
v_call: TRBV12-3/TRBV12-4; j_call: TRBJ2-1; clone_size: .; d_call: TRBD2; cdr3_nt: TGTGCCAGCAAAAGCGGGACTACCAATGAGCAGTTCTTC; cdr3_aa: CASKSGTTNEQFF
v_call: TRBV6-5; j_call: TRBJ1-2; clone_size: .; d_call: TRBD1; cdr3_nt: TGTGCCAGCAGAGGTGGACAGGGTGGCGCAGGTGGCTACACCTTC; cdr3_aa: CASRGGQGGAGGYTF
v_call: TRBV5-4; j_call: TRBJ2-7; clone_size: .; d_call: .; cdr3_nt: TGTGCCAGCAGCTTTGGGGCTGAAGTTTACGAGCAGTACTTC; cdr3_aa: CASSFGAEVYEQYF